A selection of T cell receptor beta chains follows, all from one sample in a study of TIL therapy for anti-PD-1-resistant metastatic lung cancer. Only in-frame clones appear in the TCRdb table, and some are missing; sequencing was by immunoSEQ multiplex PCR. Of 50,000 to 60,000 clones listed, over 75% are singletons. The sequencing used blood, collected at baseline. Every receptor here comes from a person between 30 and 79 years old with non-small cell lung cancer. CDR3s include the opening cysteine and the closing phenylalanine or tryptophan. Part of the rows lack a size; the others show once, few, many or a class for expanded clones.

clone size,V gene,J gene,CDR3 protein
NA,TRBV24-1,TRBJ2-3,CATSDSGGTQYF
once,TRBV6-5,TRBJ2-6,CASRSTGANVLTF
NA,TRBV4-1,TRBJ2-1,CASSLSLAGALYNEQFF
NA,TRBV5-6,TRBJ2-3,CASSSWDTQYF
once,TRBV15,TRBJ2-2,CATSSSGRALFGELFF
NA,TRBV9,TRBJ2-5,CASSAQAGDETQYF
NA,TRBV20-1,TRBJ2-3,CSASDGVDTQYF
NA,TRBV10-3,TRBJ2-7,CAISEQGGSYEQYF
NA,TRBV28,TRBJ1-1,CASSSEVNTEAFF
few,TRBV18,TRBJ1-1,CASSPPGVTEAFF
NA,TRBV7-2,TRBJ1-4,CASSLDGRQGVDEKLFF
NA,TRBV14,TRBJ1-2,CASSQDAGFGYTF
NA,TRBV5-1,TRBJ2-1,CASSLERDEQFF
NA,TRBV28,TRBJ2-7,CASSPRSYVYEQYF
NA,TRBV15,TRBJ1-2,CATSRVVDYGYTF
NA,TRBV7-8,TRBJ1-2,CASSERSRWDGYTF
NA,TRBV4-3,TRBJ2-7,CASSHPPSGGAGEQYF
NA,TRBV7-2,TRBJ2-7,CASSPPGGSMSEQYF
NA,TRBV5-4,TRBJ2-7,CASSLLYRGHGEQYF
NA,TRBV7-2,TRBJ2-4,CASRYGRAGAAKNIQYF
NA,TRBV6-5,TRBJ2-1,CASSPRNNEQFF
NA,TRBV6-2/TRBV6-3,TRBJ1-5,CASSYYSDSYNQPQHF
NA,TRBV7-2,TRBJ2-7,CASSPQRGETYEQYF
few,TRBV27,TRBJ1-2,CASSFRGGYGYTF
NA,TRBV6-1,TRBJ1-5,CASSGQGTLYSNQPQHF
NA,TRBV11-2,TRBJ2-2,CASSLFVVNTGELFF
NA,TRBV2,TRBJ2-3,CASSDWSRNPDTQYF
NA,TRBV5-3,TRBJ2-7,CARSHGTNYEQYF
NA,TRBV30,TRBJ1-5,CAWSVQGNQPQHF
NA,TRBV28,TRBJ2-7,CASSPGGASYEQYF
NA,TRBV6-5,TRBJ1-6,CASSYSSAENSPLHF
NA,TRBV29-1,TRBJ2-3,CSVEGEGGASTDTQYF
NA,TRBV2,TRBJ2-1,CASRAYNEQFF
once,TRBV7-9,TRBJ1-2,CASSPRIGQGAWYGYTF
NA,TRBV6-6,TRBJ2-2,CASSYSAGGVTGELFF
NA,TRBV5-1,TRBJ1-3,CASSRPDRGNTIYF
once,TRBV27,TRBJ2-6,CASSARRLGGANVLTF
few,TRBV30,TRBJ2-2,CALPPRSGNTGELFF
NA,TRBV12-3/TRBV12-4,TRBJ1-5,CASGLWGNQPQHF
NA,TRBV3-1/TRBV3-2,TRBJ2-4,CASSPWTGIAKNIQYF
many,TRBV6-2/TRBV6-3,TRBJ2-1,CASSYSIERVDEQFF
few,TRBV30,TRBJ2-7,CAWSGGREWEQYF
NA,TRBV4-2,TRBJ1-6,CASSQERVDSPLHF
NA,TRBV6-5,TRBJ2-3,CASSSTGRGADTQYF
NA,TRBV7-9,TRBJ1-2,CASQTGGVGYTF
NA,TRBV7-9,TRBJ2-5,CASSLLGQETQYF
NA,TRBV7-6,TRBJ1-1,CASTPGVQAGGNTEAFF
NA,TRBV5-8,TRBJ2-5,CASSIRGAGAQETQYF
NA,TRBV30,TRBJ1-4,CAWRLSSSTNEKLFF
NA,TRBV4-2,TRBJ1-6,CASSRPPGTEGGSYNSPLHF
NA,TRBV5-6,TRBJ2-2,CASSPLTRLAGVWTGELFF
NA,TRBV7-8,TRBJ2-1,CASSLSRASYNEQFF
NA,TRBV5-1,TRBJ2-7,CASSGGTGGTYEQYF
NA,TRBV19,TRBJ2-1,CASSIVQGPQFF
NA,TRBV30,TRBJ1-2,CAWSPPGTGVGYTF
NA,TRBV3-1/TRBV3-2,TRBJ2-3,CASSQDHTDTQYF
NA,TRBV7-6,TRBJ2-3,CASSLVNGAGVVDTQYF